This paragraph covers one T cell receptor beta chain sequence. The antigen is unknown. This record comes from a study of shared clonotypes between healthy human individuals. Turning to the study itself: Ranging from 18 to 49 in age, donors were a couple of women and a few men.

Per germline, CDR1 SGHVS and CDR2 FQNEAQ. Unmatched junction bases numbered 7, after V lost 3 bases and J lost 5 bases. CDR3 length equals 15 residues. Study-level findings and limits: Against clonotypes common to all four donors, non-shared ones had lower generation probabilities.

A split of CD4+ cells into CD45RA+ naive and CD45RA-negative memory subsets was performed. This was a deep-level run. The data were produced by immunoSEQ multiplex PCR, yet TCRdb's version contains in-frame clones alone and is incomplete. The sample shows 950,000 to 1,300,000 clones, about 75% of them seen only once. The sample consisted of memory CD4+ T cells sorted from blood. Subset here: CD45RA-negative fraction. This rearrangement joins TRBV7-8 to TRBJ2-4; 7 bases align to TRBD2. This receptor was obtained from a man between 18 and 35 years old in good health. The CDR3 protein is CASSLTSKGQNIQYF. DNA for the CDR3: TGTGCCAGCAGCTTGACTAGCAAGGGCCAAAACATTCAGTACTTC.